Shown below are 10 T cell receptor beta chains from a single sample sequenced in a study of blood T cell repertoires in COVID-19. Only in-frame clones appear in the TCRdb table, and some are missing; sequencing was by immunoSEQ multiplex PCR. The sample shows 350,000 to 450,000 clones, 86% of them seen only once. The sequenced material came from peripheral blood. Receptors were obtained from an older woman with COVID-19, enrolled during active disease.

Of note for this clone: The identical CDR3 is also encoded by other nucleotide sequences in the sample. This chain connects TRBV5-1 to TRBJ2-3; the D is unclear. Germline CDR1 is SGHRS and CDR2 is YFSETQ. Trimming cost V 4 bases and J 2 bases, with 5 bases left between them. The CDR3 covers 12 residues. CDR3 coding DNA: TGCGCCAGCAGCCCTTTCACAGATACGCAGTATTTT. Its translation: CASSPFTDTQYF.

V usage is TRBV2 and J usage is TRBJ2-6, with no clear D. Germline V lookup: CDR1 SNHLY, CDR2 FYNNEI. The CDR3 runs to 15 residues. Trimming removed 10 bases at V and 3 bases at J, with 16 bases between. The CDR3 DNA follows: TGTGCCACCACCCCACAGCCTGGTGGGGCCAACGTCCTGACTTTC. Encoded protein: CATTPQPGGANVLTF.

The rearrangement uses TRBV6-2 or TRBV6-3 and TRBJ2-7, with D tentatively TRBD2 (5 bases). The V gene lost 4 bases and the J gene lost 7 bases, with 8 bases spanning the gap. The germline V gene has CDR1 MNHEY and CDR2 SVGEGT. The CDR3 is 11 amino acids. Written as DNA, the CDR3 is TGTGCCAGCAGTTCCACGGGGGAGCAGTACTTC. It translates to CASSSTGEQYF.

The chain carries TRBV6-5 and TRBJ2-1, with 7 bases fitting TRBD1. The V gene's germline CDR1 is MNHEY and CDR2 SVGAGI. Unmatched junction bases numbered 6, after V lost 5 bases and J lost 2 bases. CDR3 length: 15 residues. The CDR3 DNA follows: TGTGCCAGCAGTCGGGAAGGGACAGCCTACAATGAGCAGTTCTTC. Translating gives CASSREGTAYNEQFF.

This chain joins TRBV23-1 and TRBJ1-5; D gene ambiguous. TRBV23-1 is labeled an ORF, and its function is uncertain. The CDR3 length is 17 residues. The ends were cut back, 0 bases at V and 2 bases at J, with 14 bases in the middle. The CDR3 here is CASSQSVAPQGNQPQHF. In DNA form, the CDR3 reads TGCGCCAGCAGTCAATCTGTGGCACCCCAGGGCAATCAGCCCCAGCATTTT.

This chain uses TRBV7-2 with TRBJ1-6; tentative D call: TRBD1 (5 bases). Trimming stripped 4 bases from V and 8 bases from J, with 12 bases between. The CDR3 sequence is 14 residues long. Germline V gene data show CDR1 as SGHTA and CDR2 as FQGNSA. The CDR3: CASSSGWLDSPLHF. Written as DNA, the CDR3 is TGTGCCAGCAGCTCAGGGTGGTTGGATTCACCCCTCCACTTT.

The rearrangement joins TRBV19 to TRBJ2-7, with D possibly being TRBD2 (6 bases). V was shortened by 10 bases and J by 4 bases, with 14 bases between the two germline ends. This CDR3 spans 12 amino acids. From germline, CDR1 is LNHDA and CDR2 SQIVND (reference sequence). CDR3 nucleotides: TGTGCCACCACTGGAGGGGCGTACGAGCAGTACTTC. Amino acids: CATTGGAYEQYF.

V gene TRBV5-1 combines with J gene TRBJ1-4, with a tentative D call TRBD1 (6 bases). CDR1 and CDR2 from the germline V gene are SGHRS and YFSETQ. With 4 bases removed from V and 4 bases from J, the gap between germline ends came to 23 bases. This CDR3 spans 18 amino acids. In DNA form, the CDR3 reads TGCGCCAGCAGCCGCGGACAGATTTCCAAGGCCTATAATGAAAAACTGTTTTTT. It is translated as CASSRGQISKAYNEKLFF.

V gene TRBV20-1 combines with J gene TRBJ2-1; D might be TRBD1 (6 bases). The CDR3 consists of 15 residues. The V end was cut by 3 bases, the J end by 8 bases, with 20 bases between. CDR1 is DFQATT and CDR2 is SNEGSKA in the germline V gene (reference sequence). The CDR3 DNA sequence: TGCAGTGCTAGTTCGGTCGACAGGAGATTAGATGAGCAGTTCTTC. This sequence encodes CSASSVDRRLDEQFF.

The CDR3 coding sequence is TGTGCCTGGAGAGCTAGCGGGGGGGCTAGTTCGCAGTATTTT. Translation: CAWRASGGASSQYF. The V and J genes are TRBV30 and TRBJ2-3, with TRBD2 matching 12 bases. Germline CDR1 is GTSNPN and CDR2 is SVGIG (reference sequence). There are 14 residues in the CDR3. V shed 3 bases and J 10 bases; nucleotides not matched to a gene: 8.